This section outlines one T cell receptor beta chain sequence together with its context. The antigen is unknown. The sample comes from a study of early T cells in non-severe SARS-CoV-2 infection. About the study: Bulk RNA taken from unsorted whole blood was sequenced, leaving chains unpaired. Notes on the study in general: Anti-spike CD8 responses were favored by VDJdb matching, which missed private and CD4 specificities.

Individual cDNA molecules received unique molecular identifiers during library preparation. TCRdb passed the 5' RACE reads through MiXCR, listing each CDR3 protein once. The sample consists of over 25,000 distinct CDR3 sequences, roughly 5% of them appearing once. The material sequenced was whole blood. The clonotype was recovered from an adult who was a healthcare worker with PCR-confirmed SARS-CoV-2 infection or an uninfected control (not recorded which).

The CDR3 sequence: CASSYPTIGSWGGTDTQYF. The CDR3 coding sequence is TGTGCCAGCAGTTACCCGACTATCGGGAGTTGGGGGGGCACAGATACGCAGTATTTT. The rearrangement uses TRBV6-6 and TRBJ2-3; a possible D gene is TRBD2 (6 bases). This CDR3 is built from 19 residues. Per germline, CDR1 MNHNY and CDR2 SVGAGI (reference sequence). The ends were cut back, 2 bases at V and 1 base at J, with 22 bases in the middle.